This TCR beta chain is from a study of T cell repertoires in cytomegalovirus infection. Study details: Matching HLA type, along with CMV infection, was indicated by public TCR beta signatures. Study-wide findings and caveats: In two of eight donors, the top clonotype was HLA-C-restricted CMV-specific. Carriage of CMV together with the relevant HLA was identifiable through cumulative public TCR beta family frequency.

With regard to this clonotype: The antigen is unknown.

In TCRdb, the reads were re-called with MiXCR into one record per CDR3 protein. Of about 740,000 distinct CDR3 sequences in the sample, approximately 40% were seen once. From germline, CDR1 is DFQATT and CDR2 SNEGSKA (reference sequence). There are 13 residues in the CDR3. The germline V and J ends were trimmed by 3 bases and 3 bases, with 12 bases remaining between them. The specimen sequenced was PBMCs. The rearrangement uses TRBV20-1 and TRBJ2-7; D is possibly TRBD1 (5 bases). This TCR derives from a human donor in good health (CMV status not recorded). Some clones in this sample may be carry-over from other donors' samples. This chain's CDR3 is CSASSSQGYEQYF. CDR3 nucleotide sequence: TGCAGTGCTAGTTCGTCGCAGGGCTACGAGCAGTACTTC.